The source of this T cell receptor (beta chain) is a study of shared clonotypes between healthy human individuals. Study in general: Three CD4 naive, three CD4 memory, two CD8 naive and one CD8 memory plate were used per donor. Study outcomes and limitations: A generally larger estimated richness was seen in naive subsets than in memory subsets. Few donors restricted represented genetic and exposure-history diversity.

Notes on this clone: Its target is not known.

Researchers partitioned CD4+ cells into CD45RA+ naive and CD45RA-negative memory subsets. This table comes from immunoSEQ multiplex PCR, and its TCRdb copy is limited to in-frame clones, with some not included. The repertoire consists of 1 million to 1.3 million clones, with approximately 80% occurring once and the leading ten covering around 0.6%. CDR3 length equals 16 residues. Between the trimmed V and J ends, which lost 0 bases and 2 bases, there was a span of 11 bases. Germline lookup yields CDR1 MNHEY and CDR2 SVGAGI. The TCR sequence derives from a man aged 18 to 29 in good health. Some clones in this sample may be carry-over from other donors' samples. Sequenced material: memory CD4+ T cells from PBMCs. The sample's subset: CD45RA-negative fraction. V gene TRBV6-5 combines with J gene TRBJ1-3; D is possibly TRBD1 (5 bases). Written as DNA, the CDR3 is TGTGCCAGCAGTTACTCGCAGGGCGTACCTGGAAACACCATATATTTT. This translates into CASSYSQGVPGNTIYF.